This T cell receptor (beta chain) stems from a study of blood T cells in healthy people across ages. Study results and limitations: The unknown donor CMV status may have confounded expanded clonotype changes.

With respect to this clonotype: What it binds is unknown. Germline and junction disagree at one end, which may indicate a read error.

Germline V CDR1 and CDR2: DFQATT, SNEGSKA (reference sequence). The CDR3 contains 13 residues. Each donor's blood draw was around 9.1 milliliters of peripheral blood. Isolating PBMCs gave at least 7 million of these cells per sample. Alongside a J-beta primer mix, a sample-barcoded 5' primer served in a second PCR lasting about 7 to 12 cycles. Via MiXCR, TCRdb re-called the 5' RACE reads, giving one row per CDR3 protein. The sample includes 850,000 to 950,000 distinct CDR3 sequences, roughly 26% of them seen just once. The source material was blood. The gene calls are TRBV20-1 and TRBJ1-4, with a weak D call TRBD1 (5 bases). The sequence was collected from a woman older than 75 in good health. Here the CDR3 reads CSAAGMSNEKRFF. The CDR3 DNA is TGCAGTGCCGCAGGGATGTCTAATGAAAAACGGTTTTTT.